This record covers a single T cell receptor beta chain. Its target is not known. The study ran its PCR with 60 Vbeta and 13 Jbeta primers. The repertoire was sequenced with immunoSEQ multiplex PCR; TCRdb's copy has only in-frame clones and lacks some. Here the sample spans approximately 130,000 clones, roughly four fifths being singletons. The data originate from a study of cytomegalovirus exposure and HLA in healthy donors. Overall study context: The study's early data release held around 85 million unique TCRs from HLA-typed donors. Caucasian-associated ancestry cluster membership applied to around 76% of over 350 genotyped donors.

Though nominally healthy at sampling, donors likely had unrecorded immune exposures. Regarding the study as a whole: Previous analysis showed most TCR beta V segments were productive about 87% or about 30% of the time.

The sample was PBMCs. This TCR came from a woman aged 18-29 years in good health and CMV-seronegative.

The DNA for the CDR3 is TGTGCCAGCAGCTTAGGAGAGAATCAGCCCCAGCATTTT. Translation: CASSLGENQPQHF. The chain links TRBV7-6 to TRBJ1-5; the D is unclear. Between the trimmed V and J ends, which lost 1 base and 4 bases, there was a span of 5 bases. The CDR3 consists of 13 residues. Germline CDR1 and CDR2: SGHVS and FNYEAQ.